One T cell receptor (beta chain) is described in this entry. Its antigen is not known. The sample holds other DNA sequences that translate to the same CDR3. None of the patients had undergone any treatment ahead of thyroid surgery. MiXCR re-clonotyped the PCR reads for TCRdb. The sample includes roughly 72,000 clones, more than 15% of them seen just once. The V and J ends lost 5 bases and 11 bases respectively, with 24 bases between them. This CDR3 spans 15 amino acids. The germline CDR1 and CDR2 sequences are SGHAT and FQNNGV. The data belong to a study of metastatic and nonmetastatic thyroid tumors. Across the study: Comparative analysis of repertoires was undertaken across blood and tumor or nodule tissue obtained from malignant and benign thyroid patients.

Study results and limitations: For both blood and tumor, malignant thyroid tumors reportedly showed significantly higher TCR beta diversity than benign nodules did.

The J gene is TRBJ2-5, the V gene TRBV11-2; D is undetermined. The sample consisted of blood. The sequence came from a female donor with papillary thyroid cancer or a benign thyroid nodule (not recorded which). Some clones in this sample may be carry-over from other donors' samples. DNA for the CDR3: TGTGCCAGCAGCCCGCAAGGAGCAGGAGTTGCGACACAGTACTTC. Its protein is CASSPQGAGVATQYF.